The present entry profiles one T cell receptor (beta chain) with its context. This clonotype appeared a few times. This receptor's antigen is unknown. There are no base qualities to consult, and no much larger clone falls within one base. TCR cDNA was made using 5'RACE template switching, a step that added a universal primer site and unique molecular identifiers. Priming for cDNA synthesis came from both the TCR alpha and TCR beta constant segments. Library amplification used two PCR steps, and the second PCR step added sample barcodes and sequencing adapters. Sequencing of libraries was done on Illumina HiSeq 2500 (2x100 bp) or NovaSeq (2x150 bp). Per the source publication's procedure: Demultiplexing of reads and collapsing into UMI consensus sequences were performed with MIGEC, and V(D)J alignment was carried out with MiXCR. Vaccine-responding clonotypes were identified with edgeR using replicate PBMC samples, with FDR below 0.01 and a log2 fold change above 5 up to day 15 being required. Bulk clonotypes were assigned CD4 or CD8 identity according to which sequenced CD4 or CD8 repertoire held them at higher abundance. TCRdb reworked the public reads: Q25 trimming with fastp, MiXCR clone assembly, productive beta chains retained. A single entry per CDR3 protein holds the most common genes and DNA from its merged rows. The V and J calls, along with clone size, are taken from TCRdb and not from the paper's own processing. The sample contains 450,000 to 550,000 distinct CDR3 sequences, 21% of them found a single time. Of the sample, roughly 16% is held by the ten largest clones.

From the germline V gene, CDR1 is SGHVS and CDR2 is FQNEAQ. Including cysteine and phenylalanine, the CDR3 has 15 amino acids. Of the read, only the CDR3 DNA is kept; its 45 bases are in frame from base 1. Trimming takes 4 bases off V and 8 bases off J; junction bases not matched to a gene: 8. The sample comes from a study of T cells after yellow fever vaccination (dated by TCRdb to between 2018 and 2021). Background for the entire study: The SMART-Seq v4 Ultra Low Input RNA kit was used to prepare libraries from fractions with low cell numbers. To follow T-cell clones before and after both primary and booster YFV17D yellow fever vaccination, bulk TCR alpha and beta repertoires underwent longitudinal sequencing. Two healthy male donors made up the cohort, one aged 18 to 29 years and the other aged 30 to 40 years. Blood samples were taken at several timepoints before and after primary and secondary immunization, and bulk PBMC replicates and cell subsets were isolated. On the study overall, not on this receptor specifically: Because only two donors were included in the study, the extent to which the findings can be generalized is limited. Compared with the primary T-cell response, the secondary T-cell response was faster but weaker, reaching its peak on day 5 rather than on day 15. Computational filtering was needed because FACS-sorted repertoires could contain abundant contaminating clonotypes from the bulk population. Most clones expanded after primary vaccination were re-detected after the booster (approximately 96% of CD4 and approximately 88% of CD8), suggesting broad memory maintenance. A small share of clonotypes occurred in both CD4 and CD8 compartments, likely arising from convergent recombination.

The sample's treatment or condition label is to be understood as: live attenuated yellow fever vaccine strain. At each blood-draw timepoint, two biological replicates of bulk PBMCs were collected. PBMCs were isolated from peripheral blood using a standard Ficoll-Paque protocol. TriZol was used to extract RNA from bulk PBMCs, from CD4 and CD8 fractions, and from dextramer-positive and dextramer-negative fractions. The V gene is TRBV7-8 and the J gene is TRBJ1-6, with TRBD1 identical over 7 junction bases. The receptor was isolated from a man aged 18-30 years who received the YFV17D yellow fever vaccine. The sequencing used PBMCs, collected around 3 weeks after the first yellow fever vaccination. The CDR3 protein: CASSSDRVVDSPLHF. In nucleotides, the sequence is TGTGCCAGCAGCTCAGACAGGGTCGTCGATTCACCCCTCCACTTT.